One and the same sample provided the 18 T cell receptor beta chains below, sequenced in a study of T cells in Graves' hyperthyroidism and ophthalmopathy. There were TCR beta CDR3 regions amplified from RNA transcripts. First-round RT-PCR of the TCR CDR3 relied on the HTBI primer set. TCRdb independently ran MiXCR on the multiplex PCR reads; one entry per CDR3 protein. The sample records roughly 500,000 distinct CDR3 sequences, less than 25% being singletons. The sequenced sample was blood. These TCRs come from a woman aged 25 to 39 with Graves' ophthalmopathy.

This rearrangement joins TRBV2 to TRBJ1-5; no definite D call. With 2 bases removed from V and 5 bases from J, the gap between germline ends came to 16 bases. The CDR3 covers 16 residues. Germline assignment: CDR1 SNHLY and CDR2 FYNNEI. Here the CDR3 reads CASSEPPVGSYQPQHF. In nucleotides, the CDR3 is TGTGCCAGCAGTGAACCTCCCGTGGGGAGCTATCAGCCCCAGCATTTT. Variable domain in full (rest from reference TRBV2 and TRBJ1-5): EPEVTQTPSHQVTQMGQEVILRCVPISNHLYFYWYRQILGQKVEFLVSFYNNEISEKSEIFDDQFSVERPDGSNFTLKIRSTKLEDSAMYFCASSEPPVGSYQPQHFGDGTRLSIL.

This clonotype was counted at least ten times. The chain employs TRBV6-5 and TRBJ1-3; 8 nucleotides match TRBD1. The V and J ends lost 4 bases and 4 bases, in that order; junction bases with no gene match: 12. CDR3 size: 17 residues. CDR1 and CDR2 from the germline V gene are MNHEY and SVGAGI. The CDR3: CASSSYKQGAQGNTIYF. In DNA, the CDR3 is TGTGCCAGCAGTTCCTACAAGCAGGGGGCGCAGGGAAACACCATATATTTT.

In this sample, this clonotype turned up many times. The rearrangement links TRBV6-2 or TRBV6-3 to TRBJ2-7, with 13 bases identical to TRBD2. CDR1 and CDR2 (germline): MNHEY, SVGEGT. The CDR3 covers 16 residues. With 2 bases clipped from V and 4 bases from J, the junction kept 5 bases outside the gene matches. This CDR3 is CASSYPGTSGEYEQYF. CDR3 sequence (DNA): TGTGCCAGCAGTTACCCCGGGACTAGCGGGGAGTACGAGCAGTACTTC.

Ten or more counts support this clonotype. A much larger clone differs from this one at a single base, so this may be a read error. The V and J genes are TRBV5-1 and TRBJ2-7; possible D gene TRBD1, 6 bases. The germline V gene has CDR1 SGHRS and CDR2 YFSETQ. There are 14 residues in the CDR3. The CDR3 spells CASSLGQDSYKQYF. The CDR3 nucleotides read TGCGCCAGCAGCTTGGGACAGGATTCCTACAAGCAGTACTTC. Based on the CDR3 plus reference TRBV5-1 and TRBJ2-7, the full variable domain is KAGVTQTPRYLIKTRGQQVTLSCSPISGHRSVSWYQQTPGQGLQFLFEYFSETQRNKGNFPGRFSGRQFSNSRSEMNVSTLELGDSALYLCASSLGQDSYKQYFGPGTRLTVT.

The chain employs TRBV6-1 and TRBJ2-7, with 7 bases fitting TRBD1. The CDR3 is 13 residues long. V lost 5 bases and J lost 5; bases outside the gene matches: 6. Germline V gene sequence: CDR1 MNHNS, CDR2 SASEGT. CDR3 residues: CASSRQGLDEQYF. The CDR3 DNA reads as TGTGCCAGCAGTAGACAGGGTCTCGACGAGCAGTACTTC.

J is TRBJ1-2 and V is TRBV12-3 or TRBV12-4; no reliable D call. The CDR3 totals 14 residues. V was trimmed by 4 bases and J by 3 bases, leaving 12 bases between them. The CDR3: CASSYGRTYYGYTF. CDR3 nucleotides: TGTGCCAGCAGTTATGGACGGACCTACTATGGCTACACCTTC.

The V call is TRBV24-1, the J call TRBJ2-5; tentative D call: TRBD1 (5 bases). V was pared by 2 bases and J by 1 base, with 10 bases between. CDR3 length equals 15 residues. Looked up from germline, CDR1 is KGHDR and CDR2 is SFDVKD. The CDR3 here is CATSDSRQSQETQYF. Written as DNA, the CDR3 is TGTGCCACCAGTGATTCTAGACAGAGCCAAGAGACCCAGTACTTC.

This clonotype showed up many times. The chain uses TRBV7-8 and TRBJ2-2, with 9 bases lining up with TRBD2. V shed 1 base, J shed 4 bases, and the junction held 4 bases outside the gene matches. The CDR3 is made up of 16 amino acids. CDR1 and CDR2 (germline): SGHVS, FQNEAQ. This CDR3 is CASSLGRGGVTGELFF. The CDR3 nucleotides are TGTGCCAGCAGCTTAGGGCGGGGGGGCGTCACCGGGGAGCTGTTTTTT.

CDR3 loop: CASSEEWDRPHQYF. CDR3 coding DNA: TGTGCCAGCAGTGAAGAATGGGACAGGCCACATCAGTACTTC. The V gene is TRBV2, the J gene TRBJ2-7; 8 bases align to TRBD1. Germline values: CDR1 SNHLY, CDR2 FYNNEI. The CDR3 contains 14 residues. Germline trimming cut 1 base from V and 10 bases from J; bases unmatched to any gene: 9.

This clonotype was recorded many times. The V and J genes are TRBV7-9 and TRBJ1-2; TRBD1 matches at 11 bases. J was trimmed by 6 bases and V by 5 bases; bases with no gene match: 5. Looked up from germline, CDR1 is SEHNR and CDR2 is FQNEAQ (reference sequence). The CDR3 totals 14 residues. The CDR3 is CASSRTGGANGYTF. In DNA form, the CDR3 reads TGTGCCAGCAGCAGGACAGGGGGCGCGAATGGCTACACCTTC.

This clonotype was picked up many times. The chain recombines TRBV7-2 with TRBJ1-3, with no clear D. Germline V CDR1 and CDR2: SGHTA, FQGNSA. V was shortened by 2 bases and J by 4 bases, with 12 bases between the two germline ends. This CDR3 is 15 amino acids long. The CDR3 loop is CASSLLGISGNTIYF. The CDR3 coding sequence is TGTGCCAGCAGCTTACTCGGCATATCCGGAAACACCATATATTTT.

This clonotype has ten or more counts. In DNA form, the CDR3 reads TGTGCCAGCAGTTACGACGGGGGCGCCGTCTACGAGCAGTACTTC. It is translated as CASSYDGGAVYEQYF. V gene TRBV6-2 or TRBV6-3 combines with J gene TRBJ2-7; TRBD1 or TRBD2 may be the D gene (6 bases each). Germline assignment: CDR1 MNHEY and CDR2 SVGEGT. Between the trimmed V and J ends, which lost 2 bases and 3 bases, there was a span of 14 bases. CDR3 length: 15 amino acids.

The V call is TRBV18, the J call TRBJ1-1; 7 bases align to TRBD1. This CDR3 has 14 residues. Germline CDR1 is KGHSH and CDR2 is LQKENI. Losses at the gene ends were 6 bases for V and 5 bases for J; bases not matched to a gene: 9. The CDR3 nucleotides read TGTGCCAGCTCTCGAACAGGGGCCCTGACTGAAGCTTTCTTT. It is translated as CASSRTGALTEAFF.

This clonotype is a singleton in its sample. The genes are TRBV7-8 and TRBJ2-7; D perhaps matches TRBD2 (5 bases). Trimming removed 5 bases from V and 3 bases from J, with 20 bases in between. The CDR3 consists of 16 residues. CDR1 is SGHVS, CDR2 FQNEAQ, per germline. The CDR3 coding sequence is TGTGCCAGCAGCCCGGGATTAGCGCAGATAGTCTACGAGCAGTACTTC. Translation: CASSPGLAQIVYEQYF.

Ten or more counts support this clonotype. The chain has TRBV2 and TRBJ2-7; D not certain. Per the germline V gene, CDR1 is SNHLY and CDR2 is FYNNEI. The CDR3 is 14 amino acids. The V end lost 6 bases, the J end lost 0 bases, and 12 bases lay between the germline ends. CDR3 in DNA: TGTGCCAGCAGGACCCACCGCGACTCCTACGAGCAGTACTTC. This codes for CASRTHRDSYEQYF.

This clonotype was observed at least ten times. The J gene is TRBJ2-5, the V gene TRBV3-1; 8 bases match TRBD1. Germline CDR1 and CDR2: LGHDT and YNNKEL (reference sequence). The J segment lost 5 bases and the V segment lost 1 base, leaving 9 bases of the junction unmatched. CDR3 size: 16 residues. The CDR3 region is CASSQVIQGAEETQYF. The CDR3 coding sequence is TGTGCCAGCAGCCAAGTGATCCAGGGGGCTGAGGAGACCCAGTACTTC.

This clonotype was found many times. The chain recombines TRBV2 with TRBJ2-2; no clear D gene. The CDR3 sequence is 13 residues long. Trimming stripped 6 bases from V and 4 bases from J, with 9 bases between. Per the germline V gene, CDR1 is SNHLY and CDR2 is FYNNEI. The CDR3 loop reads CASSPQATGELFF. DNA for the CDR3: TGTGCCAGCAGCCCCCAAGCCACCGGGGAGCTGTTTTTT.

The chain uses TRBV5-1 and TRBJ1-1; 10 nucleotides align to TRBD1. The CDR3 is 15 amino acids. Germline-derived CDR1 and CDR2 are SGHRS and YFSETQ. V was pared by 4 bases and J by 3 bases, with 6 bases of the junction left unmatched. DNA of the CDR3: TGCGCCAGCAGCACCCAAGGACAGGGGGACACTGAAGCTTTCTTT. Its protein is CASSTQGQGDTEAFF. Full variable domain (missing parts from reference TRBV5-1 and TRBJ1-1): KAGVTQTPRYLIKTRGQQVTLSCSPISGHRSVSWYQQTPGQGLQFLFEYFSETQRNKGNFPGRFSGRQFSNSRSEMNVSTLELGDSALYLCASSTQGQGDTEAFFGQGTRLTVV.